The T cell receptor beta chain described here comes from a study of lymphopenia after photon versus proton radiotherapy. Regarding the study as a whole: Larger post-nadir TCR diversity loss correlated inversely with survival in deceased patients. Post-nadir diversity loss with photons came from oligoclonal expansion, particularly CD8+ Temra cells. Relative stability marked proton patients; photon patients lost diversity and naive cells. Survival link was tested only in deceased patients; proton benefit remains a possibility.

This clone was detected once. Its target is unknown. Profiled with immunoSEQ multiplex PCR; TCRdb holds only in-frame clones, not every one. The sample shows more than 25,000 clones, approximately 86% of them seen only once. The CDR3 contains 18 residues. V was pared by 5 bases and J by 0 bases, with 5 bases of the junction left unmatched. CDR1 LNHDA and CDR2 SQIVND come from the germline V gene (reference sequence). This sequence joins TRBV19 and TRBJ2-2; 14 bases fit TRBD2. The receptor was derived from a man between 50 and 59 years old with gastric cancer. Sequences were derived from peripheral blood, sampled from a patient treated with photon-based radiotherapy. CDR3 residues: CASSFGLAGGANTGELFF. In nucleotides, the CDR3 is TGTGCCAGTAGTTTCGGACTAGCGGGGGGAGCGAACACCGGGGAGCTGTTTTTT.